This is a list of T cell receptor beta chains from one sample in a study of STAT5B mutations in CD4+ large granular lymphocyte leukemia. Assay: immunoSEQ multiplex PCR; the TCRdb copy retains only in-frame clones and omits some. The sample lists approximately 5,900 clones; roughly 73% were seen once. Sequenced input: PBMCs. These receptors were collected from a man aged 80 or over with CD4+ T-cell large granular lymphocyte leukemia. Both conserved end residues are part of each CDR3. A D gene is named only where the DNA matches it firmly. Clone size, where shown, is once, few, many, or a class for clones that have expanded.

clone_size	d_call	v_call	j_call	cdr3_aa	cdr3_nt
-	-	TRBV7-9	TRBJ2-3	CASSLASGTDTQYF	TGTGCCAGCAGCTTAGCTAGCGGCACAGATACGCAGTATTTT
-	-	TRBV4-1	TRBJ1-5	CASSQDLGLVSSNQPQHF	TGCGCCAGCAGCCAAGATTTAGGGTTGGTTTCTAGCAATCAGCCCCAGCATTTT
few	-	TRBV5-5	TRBJ1-2	CASSRWTATRHYGYTF	TGTGCCAGCAGCCGTTGGACAGCGACACGTCACTATGGCTACACCTTC
-	-	TRBV5-1	TRBJ2-7	CASKGPREYF	TGCGCCAGCAAGGGCCCTCGAGAGTACTTC
-	-	TRBV30	TRBJ1-1	CAWSAQGNTEAFF	TGTGCCTGGAGTGCACAGGGGAACACTGAAGCTTTCTTT
-	TRBD1	TRBV6-5	TRBJ1-5	CASRTGVQPQHF	TGTGCCAGCAGGACAGGGGTACAGCCCCAGCATTTT
-	-	TRBV5-1	TRBJ2-5	CASSFGRQGTETQYF	TGCGCCAGCAGCTTTGGTCGGCAGGGAACAGAGACCCAGTACTTC
-	-	TRBV27	TRBJ2-7	CASSANYEQYF	TGTGCCAGCAGTGCAAACTACGAGCAGTACTTC
-	-	TRBV28	TRBJ1-5	CASSLEFPGYQPQHF	TGTGCCAGCAGTCTCGAGTTCCCCGGTTATCAGCCCCAGCATTTT
-	-	TRBV5-5	TRBJ1-2	CASSQLTGLHYGYTF	TGTGCCAGCAGCCAGTTGACAGGATTGCATTATGGCTACACCTTC
-	-	TRBV13	TRBJ1-2	CASSLSIYGYTF	TGTGCCAGCAGCCTATCGATCTATGGCTACACCTTC
-	-	TRBV7-8	TRBJ2-1	CASSLMAMGVSDEQFF	TGTGCCAGCAGCTTAATGGCAATGGGGGTTAGTGATGAGCAGTTCTTC
once	TRBD1	TRBV10-3	TRBJ2-3	CAISENTGGHTDTQYF	TGTGCCATCAGTGAAAACACAGGGGGCCACACAGATACGCAGTATTTT
-	TRBD1	TRBV5-5	TRBJ2-7	CASSMEGTGDYYEQYF	TGTGCCAGCAGCATGGAGGGGACAGGGGATTACTACGAGCAGTACTTC
-	TRBD1	TRBV2	TRBJ1-5	CASRGTGQGNQPQHF	TGTGCCAGCAGAGGGACAGGGCAAGGCAATCAGCCCCAGCATTTT
-	-	TRBV27	TRBJ2-6	CASSLAGSGANVLTF	TGTGCCAGCAGTCTCGCGGGCTCTGGGGCCAACGTCCTGACTTTC
once	-	TRBV14	TRBJ2-7	CASSQDIRDTYYEQYF	TGTGCCAGCAGCCAAGATATCCGGGACACCTATTACGAGCAGTACTTC
-	-	TRBV7-9	TRBJ2-2	CASSFTGAGTGELFF	TGTGCCAGCAGCTTCACGGGGGCAGGAACCGGGGAGCTGTTTTTT
few	TRBD1	TRBV14	TRBJ2-7	CASSAGTGIYEQYF	TGTGCCAGCAGCGCCGGGACAGGGATATACGAGCAGTACTTC
-	-	TRBV29-1	TRBJ2-1	CSVTRPLYEQFF	TGCAGCGTCACAAGACCCCTCTATGAGCAGTTCTTC
-	-	TRBV6-5	TRBJ2-5	CASSLVGAFETQYF	TGTGCCAGCAGTTTGGTGGGAGCGTTTGAGACCCAGTACTTC
-	-	TRBV18	TRBJ1-6	CASSTVGENSPLHF	TGTGCCAGCTCAACGGTAGGAGAGAATTCACCCCTCCACTTT
-	-	TRBV27	TRBJ2-7	CASSLSGNEQYF	TGTGCCAGCAGTTTATCAGGGAACGAGCAGTACTTC
-	TRBD1	TRBV6-1	TRBJ2-2	CASSEFQGASRELFF	TGTGCCAGCAGTGAATTCCAGGGGGCATCGCGGGAGCTGTTTTTT
-	-	TRBV11-2	TRBJ1-2	CASSLDSTYGYTF	TGTGCCAGCAGCTTAGACAGTACCTATGGCTACACCTTC
-	-	TRBV28	TRBJ1-2	CASRILTSNYGYTF	TGTGCCAGCAGGATTTTGACCTCTAACTATGGCTACACCTTC
-	TRBD1	TRBV2	TRBJ2-7	CVRRDSNSYEQYF	TGTGTCCGCCGGGACAGCAACTCCTACGAGCAGTACTTC
-	-	TRBV9	TRBJ2-1	CASSVAASRQNEQFF	TGTGCCAGCAGCGTAGCGGCTAGTAGACAGAATGAGCAGTTCTTC
few	-	TRBV7-3	TRBJ2-1	CASSSHPGANEQFF	TGTGCCAGCAGCTCACACCCCGGCGCTAATGAGCAGTTCTTC
-	TRBD1	TRBV29-1	TRBJ1-1	CSVHQPGTGGRRTEAFF	TGCAGCGTCCACCAACCCGGGACAGGGGGCCGAAGGACTGAAGCTTTCTTT
-	-	TRBV5-1	TRBJ2-1	CASSLGRGLSYNEQFF	TGCGCCAGCAGCTTGGGGCGGGGGCTATCCTACAATGAGCAGTTCTTC
-	-	TRBV6-6	TRBJ1-5	CASTPQASNQPQHF	TGTGCCAGCACCCCCCAGGCGAGCAATCAGCCCCAGCATTTT
-	-	TRBV4-1	TRBJ1-3	CASSPRESNSGNTIYF	TGCGCCAGCAGCCCTAGAGAGAGCAACTCTGGAAACACCATATATTTT
-	TRBD1	TRBV27	TRBJ2-7	CASSSRGPLEQYF	TGTGCCAGCAGTTCCAGGGGGCCCTTGGAGCAGTACTTC
once	-	TRBV10-3	TRBJ1-1	CAISKANTEAFF	TGTGCCATCAGTAAGGCGAACACTGAAGCTTTCTTT
-	-	TRBV9	TRBJ1-2	CASSEGGAGGYTF	TGTGCCAGCAGCGAAGGGGGGGCAGGCGGCTACACCTTC
-	TRBD1	TRBV27	TRBJ1-6	CASTEQGDNSPLHF	TGTGCCAGCACCGAACAGGGGGACAATTCACCCCTCCACTTT
-	-	TRBV27	TRBJ1-5	CASRTGRPNQPQHF	TGTGCCAGCAGAACCGGACGGCCCAATCAGCCCCAGCATTTT
medium-sized	-	TRBV6-6	TRBJ2-5	CASTLGETQYF	TGTGCCAGCACCCTGGGAGAGACCCAGTACTTC